What follows are 23 T cell receptor beta chains derived from one specimen sequenced in a study of T cells in Graves' hyperthyroidism and ophthalmopathy. Authors of the study amplified TCR beta CDR3 regions from RNA transcripts. When the TCR CDR3 underwent first-round RT-PCR, the HTBI primer set was used. Via MiXCR, TCRdb re-called the multiplex PCR reads, giving one row per CDR3 protein. The data contain approximately 520,000 distinct CDR3 sequences, approximately 25% of them singletons. Sequenced: blood. The receptors derive from a woman aged 25 to 45 with Graves' ophthalmopathy.

This clonotype turned up a few times. This chain joins TRBV6-5 and TRBJ1-2; no definite D call. CDR3 length: 14 amino acids. Between the trimmed V and J ends, which lost 4 bases and 6 bases, there was a span of 15 bases. Germline loops: CDR1 MNHEY, CDR2 SVGAGI. CDR3 amino acids: CASSFNRGSNGYTF. The CDR3 coding sequence is TGTGCCAGCAGTTTCAATCGAGGGTCTAATGGCTACACCTTC.

This chain uses TRBV19 with TRBJ2-4; possibly TRBD1 for D (5 bases). The CDR3 is 12 residues long. CDR1 and CDR2 (germline): LNHDA, SQIVND (reference sequence). V was trimmed by 4 bases and J by 7 bases, leaving 8 bases between them. The CDR3: CASSRGKNIQYF. In DNA, the CDR3 is TGTGCCAGTAGTAGGGGCAAGAACATTCAGTACTTC.

Note on this clonotype: This may arise from a read error, as a much more abundant clone is one base away. The V call is TRBV7-3, the J call TRBJ1-6; D is undetermined. The CDR3 consists of 14 residues. The V end was cut by 4 bases, the J end by 4 bases, with 8 bases between. The germline CDR1 and CDR2 sequences are SGHTA and FQGTGA. The chain's CDR3 is CASSSTSYNSPLHF. CDR3 DNA sequence: TGTGCCAGCAGCTCGACATCTTATAATTCACCCCTCCACTTT.

This clonotype has a count of ten or more. The V gene is TRBV14, the J gene TRBJ1-2, with TRBD1 as a possible D gene (5 bases). Germline CDR1 reads SGHDN; CDR2 reads FVKESK. Deletions cut 0 bases from V and 4 bases from J, with 15 bases between. This CDR3 is built from 16 residues. CDR3 DNA sequence: TGTGCCAGCAGCCAAGATAGGGGTGGTGGTCGCTATGGCTACACCTTC. It codes for CASSQDRGGGRYGYTF.

In its sample, this clonotype was seen many times. This sequence joins TRBV11-2 and TRBJ1-5; D uncertain. CDR1 is SGHAT and CDR2 is FQNNGV in the germline V gene. CDR3 length: 13 residues. Trimming stripped 1 base from V and 6 bases from J, with 7 bases between. The CDR3 here is CASSLGTGQPQHF. In DNA form, the CDR3 reads TGTGCCAGCAGCTTAGGGACTGGTCAGCCCCAGCATTTT.

At least ten counts were recorded for this clonotype. This chain links TRBV28 with TRBJ2-5; 8 nucleotides align to TRBD2. The trim removed 2 bases at V and 2 bases at J, leaving 13 bases unmatched. Germline V lookup: CDR1 MDHEN, CDR2 SYDVKM. The length of the CDR3 is 18 residues. DNA for the CDR3: TGTGCCAGCAGTTTAGGCCCCAGTGGCGGGGGGACTCAAGAGACCCAGTACTTC. Its protein is CASSLGPSGGGTQETQYF. The variable domain in full, with the rest retrieved from reference TRBV28 and TRBJ2-5, is DVKVTQSSRYLVKRTGEKVFLECVQDMDHENMFWYRQDPGLGLRLIYFSYDVKMKEKGDIPEGYSVSREKKERFSLILESASTNQTSMYLCASSLGPSGGGTQETQYFGPGTRLLVL.

This chain links TRBV11-2 with TRBJ1-1; D is undetermined. Trimming removed 3 bases at V and 3 bases at J, with 8 bases between. Germline lookup yields CDR1 SGHAT and CDR2 FQNNGV. The CDR3 runs 13 residues. The CDR3, as DNA: TGTGCCAGCAGCTTGACCCAGTACACTGAAGCTTTCTTT. Its protein is CASSLTQYTEAFF.

This clonotype appeared a few times. This chain connects TRBV15 to TRBJ1-1; no clear D. V shed 3 bases and J shed 2 bases, with 13 bases lying between them. The CDR3 loop spans 15 amino acids. CDR1 LNHNV and CDR2 YYDKDF come from the germline V gene (reference sequence). The CDR3 nucleotides read TGTGCCACCAGCAGGGCCCAGACACCCAACACTGAAGCTTTCTTT. Protein sequence: CATSRAQTPNTEAFF.

This clonotype was found many times. The chain combines TRBV6-5 with TRBJ2-5, with 9 bases identical to TRBD2. In germline, CDR1 is MNHEY, CDR2 SVGAGI. CDR3 length: 18 residues. With 2 bases clipped from V and 4 bases from J, the junction kept 14 bases outside the gene matches. CDR3: CASSYHRASGGPGETQYF. CDR3 nucleotides: TGTGCCAGCAGTTACCACCGGGCGAGCGGGGGGCCAGGAGAGACCCAGTACTTC.

A note on this clonotype: The junction does not match germline at one end; this may be a read error. The chain carries TRBV6-2 or TRBV6-3 and TRBJ2-7; no firm D call. The germline gives CDR1 MNHEY, CDR2 SVGEGT. The CDR3 consists of 13 residues. DNA of the CDR3: TGTTCCAGCAGTTACTCCTCGGTTTACGAGCAGTACTTC. This codes for CSSSYSSVYEQYF.

The chain employs TRBV20-1 and TRBJ2-5; no definite D call. Between the trimmed V and J ends, which lost 6 bases and 5 bases, there was a span of 13 bases. From germline, CDR1 is DFQATT and CDR2 SNEGSKA (reference sequence). The CDR3 contains 12 residues. The CDR3 region is CSAIQVHETQYF. As DNA, the CDR3 is TGCAGTGCAATCCAGGTTCATGAGACCCAGTACTTC.

Ten or more counts support this clonotype. The chain carries TRBV20-1 and TRBJ1-5; D is unresolved. The germline V gene has CDR1 DFQATT and CDR2 SNEGSKA (reference sequence). V lost 6 bases, J lost 3 bases, and 12 bases lay in between. CDR3 length equals 13 residues. CDR3 sequence reads: CSARPSDNQPQHF. The CDR3 nucleotides read TGCAGTGCCCGACCAAGCGACAATCAGCCCCAGCATTTT.

In this sample, this clonotype turned up many times. The V call is TRBV28, the J call TRBJ2-7, with D hard to call. The CDR3 is made up of 14 amino acids. Germline V gene sequence: CDR1 MDHEN, CDR2 SYDVKM. V dropped 8 bases and J dropped 0 bases, with 14 bases sitting between them. The CDR3 sequence: CASSKAGVSYEQYF. The CDR3 DNA follows: TGTGCCAGCTCTAAAGCCGGAGTCTCCTACGAGCAGTACTTC.

A few counts support this clonotype. The chain combines TRBV30 with TRBJ2-2, with D possibly TRBD1 on 6 matching bases. Germline CDR1 and CDR2: GTSNPN and SVGIG (reference sequence). Trimming took 6 bases from V and 1 from J, leaving 9 bases between them. The CDR3 consists of 13 residues. Here the CDR3 reads CACRGQNTGELFF. In nucleotides, the CDR3 is TGTGCCTGCCGGGGACAGAACACCGGGGAGCTGTTTTTT.

This clonotype was picked up many times. The rearrangement links TRBV20-1 to TRBJ1-1, with a weak D call TRBD1 (5 bases). CDR1 and CDR2 from the germline V gene are DFQATT and SNEGSKA (reference sequence). The CDR3 is made up of 12 amino acids. V was trimmed by 6 bases and J by 5 bases, leaving 13 bases between them. The CDR3 DNA sequence: TGCAGTGCAAAGGCCACAGGAACTGAAGCTTTCTTT. Translation gives CSAKATGTEAFF.

This clonotype has only one observation. V gene TRBV6-5 combines with J gene TRBJ1-1; no reliable D call. This CDR3 comprises 13 residues. V shed 2 bases and J shed 6 bases, with 10 bases lying between them. CDR1 and CDR2 from the germline V gene are MNHEY and SVGAGI. The CDR3 nucleotides are TGTGCCAGCAGTTACAGTCGGCGGTCTGAAGCTTTCTTT. It encodes CASSYSRRSEAFF.

The gene calls are TRBV18 and TRBJ1-1, with D perhaps TRBD1 (6 bases). V dropped 2 bases and J dropped 5 bases, with 9 bases sitting between them. This CDR3 has 13 amino acids. The V gene's germline CDR1 is KGHSH and CDR2 LQKENI. CDR3 sequence: CASSPYRETEAFF. In DNA form, the CDR3 reads TGTGCCAGCTCACCATACAGGGAGACTGAAGCTTTCTTT.

This clonotype was seen repeatedly, ten times or more. V and J are TRBV6-1 and TRBJ1-2, with D uncertain. V dropped 6 bases and J dropped 4 bases, with 15 bases sitting between them. The germline gives CDR1 MNHNS, CDR2 SASEGT. CDR3 length equals 14 residues. The CDR3 DNA reads TGTGCCAGCAGGCCGAACAGAGGTATCTATGGCTACACCTTC. It yields the protein CASRPNRGIYGYTF.

At least ten counts were recorded for this clonotype. The chain employs TRBV12-3 or TRBV12-4 and TRBJ1-1; no reliable D call. This CDR3 has 14 residues. Trimming removed 3 bases from V and 0 bases from J, with 8 bases in between. Here the CDR3 reads CASSFVGLNTEAFF. Here the CDR3 DNA reads TGTGCCAGCAGTTTTGTAGGGTTGAACACTGAAGCTTTCTTT.

The chain has TRBV5-5 and TRBJ1-6, with D hard to call. CDR3 length: 14 amino acids. The germline V gene has CDR1 SGHKS and CDR2 YYEKEE (reference sequence). With 0 bases removed from V and 7 bases from J, the gap between germline ends came to 8 bases. Written as DNA, the CDR3 is TGTGCCAGCAGCTTGGTAGGACCAAATTCACCCCTCCACTTT. Its translation: CASSLVGPNSPLHF.

Concerning this clonotype: A single base separates this from a much larger clone, so it may be a read error. CDR3 region: CASSFGHSNQPQHF. CDR3 sequence (DNA): TGTGCCAGCAGCTTTGGACATAGCAATCAGCCCCAGCATTTT. V and J are TRBV13 and TRBJ1-5; possibly TRBD1 for D (5 bases). Per germline, CDR1 PRHDT and CDR2 FYEKMQ (reference sequence). V lost 3 bases and J lost 0, with 6 bases in between. The CDR3 is made up of 14 amino acids.

This chain uses TRBV20-1 with TRBJ1-2; D is unclear. Germline CDR1 reads DFQATT; CDR2 reads SNEGSKA (reference sequence). The CDR3 contains 16 residues. V was trimmed by 0 bases and J by 2 bases, leaving 16 bases between them. In DNA, the CDR3 is TGCAGTGCTAGAGATGGTTACTGGACGGAAAACTATGGCTACACCTTC. Translated: CSARDGYWTENYGYTF.

The V and J genes are TRBV7-9 and TRBJ2-7; D is unresolved. Per germline, CDR1 SEHNR and CDR2 FQNEAQ (reference sequence). The CDR3 has 12 residues. V was trimmed by 1 base and J by 4 bases, leaving 5 bases between them. The CDR3 loop reads CASSLEQYEQYF. CDR3 nucleotides: TGTGCCAGCAGCTTAGAACAGTACGAGCAGTACTTC.